This T cell receptor beta chain originates from a study of blood T cell repertoires in COVID-19 (dated by TCRdb to about 2020). For the wider study: Samples from collaborators originated in the United States, Italy and Spain and spanned both the acute and convalescent phases of COVID-19. The dataset comprised deeply sampled blood TCRbeta repertoires from subjects exposed to, actively infected with, or recovered from COVID-19. The repertoires were released in a freely available public database meant as a resource for research on the immune response to SARS-CoV-2. The prospective study material was composed of cDNA or gDNA derived from T cells, B-cell-depleted T cells, or PBMCs. Where HLA class I and class II types were available, the types were taken from metadata supplied by the sample provider, not from assay-based typing. Sample metadata almost always included a de-identified subject ID, COVID-19 status, age in years and sex. Samples came from the ongoing ImmuneRACE study (first 160 participants) plus 1,254 subjects from 6 global collaborators.

TCRbeta CDR3 regions were amplified from genomic DNA using the immunoSEQ Assay, a bias-controlled multiplex PCR. As for the authors' bioinformatics: The number of nucleated cells in each sample was estimated by amplification of reference gene primers within the assay. To quantify the absolute abundance of each unique TCRbeta CDR3 rearrangement, sequence reads were collapsed and filtered. Productive Simpson clonality was computed per sample as the square root of Simpson's diversity index over productive rearrangements. TCRdb obtained this table from immuneACCESS and retained in-frame rearrangements with V and J assigned. These tables miss some clones; where compared with another copy, unresolved V genes account for less than half of the shortfall, and the remainder is unexplained. Clone size and the V and J calls come from that table; the DNA yielded D and trimming. In this sample the table shows about 72,000 clones, roughly 90% of which occur a single time. The ten most abundant clones make up about 9% of the sample.

Study-level results and caveats: How much clinical and demographic metadata was included differed by source and by participant, and the metadata was provided uncurated.

On this clone itself: Its antigen specificity is not known. Base qualities are not at hand, and no much larger clone is one base apart.

Whole blood was collected in K2EDTA tubes by collaborating institutions according to the institutions' own protocols. For TCRbeta analysis, collaborator samples were shipped as frozen whole blood, as isolated PBMCs, or as DNA extracted from either sample type. Reading from cysteine to phenylalanine, the CDR3 counts 14 amino acids. Only the CDR3 portion is preserved as DNA: 42 bases, with reading frame beginning at the first base. From a lookup of the germline V gene, CDR1 and CDR2 are SGHDT and YYEEEE. V and J lose 1 base and 5 bases, and a span of 12 bases separates them. The receptor's source is a human donor in a cohort sampled during active COVID-19. This sequence uses TRBV5-6 and TRBJ1-1; the D gene is possibly TRBD1, with 5 bases matching. Sequencing used peripheral blood. The CDR3 protein is CASSLRRRGTEAFF. The nucleotides read TGTGCCAGCAGCTTGAGGAGGAGGGGAACTGAAGCTTTCTTT.